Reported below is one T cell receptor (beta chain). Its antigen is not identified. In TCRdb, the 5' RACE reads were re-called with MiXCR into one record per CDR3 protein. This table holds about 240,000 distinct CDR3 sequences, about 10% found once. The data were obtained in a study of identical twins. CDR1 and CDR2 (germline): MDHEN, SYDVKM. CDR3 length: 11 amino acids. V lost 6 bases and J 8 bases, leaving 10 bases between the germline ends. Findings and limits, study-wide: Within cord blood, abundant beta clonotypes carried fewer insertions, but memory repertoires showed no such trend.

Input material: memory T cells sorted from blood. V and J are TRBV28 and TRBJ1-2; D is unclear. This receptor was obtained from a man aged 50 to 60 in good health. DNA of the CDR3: TGTGCCAGCAGGGGAATCGGAGGCTACACCTTC. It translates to CASRGIGGYTF.